The clone carrying this TCR beta chain was detected a few times. Its cognate antigen is unknown. Germline lookup yields CDR1 SNHLY and CDR2 FYNNEI. The CDR3 spans 16 residues. V trimming: 6 bases; J trimming: 10 bases; junction bases outside the gene matches: 18. After constant-region reverse-primer amplification, full-length variable regions underwent semi-nested PCR with Nested Universal Primer A. TCRdb analysed the 5' RACE reads with MiXCR anew, one entry per CDR3 protein. This sample has approximately 47,000 distinct CDR3 sequences; about 28% occur once, and the top ten carry roughly 2%. Study-wide findings and caveats: Greatest tumor Treg TCR overlap was with tumor naive CD4+ cells. Tumor memory CD4+ T cell TCR gene usage was found to cluster with blood and lymph node memory CD4+ cells and with lymph node naive CD4+ cells.

Purified naive CD4+ T cells were depleted of CD25+ Tregs. The chain recombines TRBV2 with TRBJ1-1; 9 bases agree with TRBD1. Sequences were obtained from naive CD4+ T cells sorted from blood. Regarding subset: naive CD4+ T cells, CD4+CD45RA+CD25-. This receptor was identified in a female donor with breast cancer. The CDR3 protein is CASSRAGQGGSVRAFF. CDR3 DNA: TGTGCCAGCAGCCGAGCGGGACAGGGAGGAAGTGTCAGAGCTTTCTTT. Together with reference TRBV2 and TRBJ1-1, the CDR3 gives the full variable domain: EPEVTQTPSHQVTQMGQEVILRCVPISNHLYFYWYRQILGQKVEFLVSFYNNEISEKSEIFDDQFSVERPDGSNFTLKIRSTKLEDSAMYFCASSRAGQGGSVRAFFGQGTRLTVV.